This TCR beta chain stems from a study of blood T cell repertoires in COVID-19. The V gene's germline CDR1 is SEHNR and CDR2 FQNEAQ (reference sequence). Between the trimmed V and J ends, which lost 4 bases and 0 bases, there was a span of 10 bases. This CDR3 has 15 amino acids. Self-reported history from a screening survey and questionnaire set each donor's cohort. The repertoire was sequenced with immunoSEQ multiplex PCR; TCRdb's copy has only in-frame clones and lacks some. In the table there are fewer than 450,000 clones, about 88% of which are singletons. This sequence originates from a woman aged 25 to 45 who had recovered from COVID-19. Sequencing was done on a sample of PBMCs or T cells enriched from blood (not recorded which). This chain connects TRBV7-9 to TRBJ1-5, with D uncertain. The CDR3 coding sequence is TGTGCCAGCAGCTCTGATCAGTATAGCAATCAGCCCCAGCATTTT. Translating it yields CASSSDQYSNQPQHF.